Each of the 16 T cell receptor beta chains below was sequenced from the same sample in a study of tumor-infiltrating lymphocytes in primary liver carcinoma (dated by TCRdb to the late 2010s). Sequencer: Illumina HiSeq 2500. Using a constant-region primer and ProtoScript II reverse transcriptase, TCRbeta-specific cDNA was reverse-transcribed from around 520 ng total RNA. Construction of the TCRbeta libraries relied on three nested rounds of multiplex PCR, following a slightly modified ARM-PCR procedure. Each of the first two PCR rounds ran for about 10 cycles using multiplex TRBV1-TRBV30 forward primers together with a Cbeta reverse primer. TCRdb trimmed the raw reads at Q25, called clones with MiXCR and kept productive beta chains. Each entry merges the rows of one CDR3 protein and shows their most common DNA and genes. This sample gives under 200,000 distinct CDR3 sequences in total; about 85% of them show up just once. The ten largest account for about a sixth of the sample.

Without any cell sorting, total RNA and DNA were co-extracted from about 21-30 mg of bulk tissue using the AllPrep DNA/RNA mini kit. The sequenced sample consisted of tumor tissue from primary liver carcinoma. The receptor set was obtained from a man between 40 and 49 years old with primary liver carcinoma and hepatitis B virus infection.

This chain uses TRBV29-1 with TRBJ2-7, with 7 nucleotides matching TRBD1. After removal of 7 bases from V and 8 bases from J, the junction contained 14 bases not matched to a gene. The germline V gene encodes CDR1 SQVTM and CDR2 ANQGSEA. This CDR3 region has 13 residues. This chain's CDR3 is CSDAPTGFHKQYF. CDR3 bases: TGCAGCGATGCCCCGACAGGGTTCCACAAGCAGTACTTC.

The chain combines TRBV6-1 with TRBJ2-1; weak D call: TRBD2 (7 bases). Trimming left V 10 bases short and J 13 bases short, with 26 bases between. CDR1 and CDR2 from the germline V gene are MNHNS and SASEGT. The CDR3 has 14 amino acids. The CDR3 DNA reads TGTGCCACGGATAAAGACTCGGGGGGCAACGACCAGTTCTTC. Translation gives CATDKDSGGNDQFF.

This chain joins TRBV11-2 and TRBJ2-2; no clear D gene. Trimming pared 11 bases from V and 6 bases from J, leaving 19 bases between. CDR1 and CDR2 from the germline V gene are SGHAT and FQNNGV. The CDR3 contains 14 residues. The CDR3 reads CAGNTDSDAGELFF. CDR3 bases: TGTGCCGGCAACACAGACTCGGACGCCGGGGAGCTGTTTTTT.

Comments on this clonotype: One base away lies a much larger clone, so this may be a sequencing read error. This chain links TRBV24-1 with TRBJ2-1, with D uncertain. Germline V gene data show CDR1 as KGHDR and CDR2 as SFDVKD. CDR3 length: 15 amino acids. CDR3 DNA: TGTGCCACCAGTTATGGAGAAAGGAGACGGAGTGAGCAGCTCTTC. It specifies CATSYGERRRSEQLF.

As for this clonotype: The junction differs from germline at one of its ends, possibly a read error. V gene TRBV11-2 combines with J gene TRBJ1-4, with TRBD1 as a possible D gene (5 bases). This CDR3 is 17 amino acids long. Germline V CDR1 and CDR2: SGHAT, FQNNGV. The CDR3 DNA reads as TGTGCCAGCAGTAAAAGGGCAGGGAGGGGAACAGAGGAAAAACTGTATTTT. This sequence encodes CASSKRAGRGTEEKLYF. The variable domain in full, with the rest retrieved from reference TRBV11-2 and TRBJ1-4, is EAGVAQSPRYKIIEKRQSVAFWCNPISGHATLYWYQQILGQGPKLLIQFQNNGVVDDSQLPKDRFSAERLKGVDSTLKIQPAKLEDSAVYLCASSKRAGRGTEEKLYFGSGTQLSVL.

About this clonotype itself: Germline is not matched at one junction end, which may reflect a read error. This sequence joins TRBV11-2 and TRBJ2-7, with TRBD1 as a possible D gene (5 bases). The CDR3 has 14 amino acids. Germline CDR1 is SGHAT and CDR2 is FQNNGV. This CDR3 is CASSSNRNTYERYF. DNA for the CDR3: TGTGCCAGCAGCTCAAACAGGAACACCTACGAGCGGTACTTC.

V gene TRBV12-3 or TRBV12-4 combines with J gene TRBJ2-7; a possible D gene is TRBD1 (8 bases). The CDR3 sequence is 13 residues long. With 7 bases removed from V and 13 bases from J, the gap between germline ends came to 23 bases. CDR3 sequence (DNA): TGTGCCAGCATTTGGACAGGGAGGGGCGAACAATACTTC. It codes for CASIWTGRGEQYF.

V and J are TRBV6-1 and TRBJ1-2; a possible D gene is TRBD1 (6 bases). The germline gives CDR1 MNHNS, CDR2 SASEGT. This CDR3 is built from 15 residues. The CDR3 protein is CVSSEGGLQGRGYTF. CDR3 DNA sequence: TGTGTCAGTAGTGAGGGGGGACTCCAGGGCCGTGGCTACACCTTC.

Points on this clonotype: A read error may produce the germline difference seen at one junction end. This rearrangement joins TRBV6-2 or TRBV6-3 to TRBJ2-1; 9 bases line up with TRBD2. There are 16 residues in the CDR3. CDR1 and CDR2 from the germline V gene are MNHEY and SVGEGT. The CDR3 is CACSYASGISYNEQFF. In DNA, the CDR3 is TGTGCCTGCAGTTACGCTAGCGGGATCTCCTACAATGAACAGTTCTTC.

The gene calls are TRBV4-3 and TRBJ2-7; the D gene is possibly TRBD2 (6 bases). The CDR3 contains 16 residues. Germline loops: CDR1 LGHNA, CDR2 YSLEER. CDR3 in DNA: TGCGCGAGCTGCCATGATTTTGGGAGGACATCGGACGAGCAGTACTTC. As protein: CASCHDFGRTSDEQYF.

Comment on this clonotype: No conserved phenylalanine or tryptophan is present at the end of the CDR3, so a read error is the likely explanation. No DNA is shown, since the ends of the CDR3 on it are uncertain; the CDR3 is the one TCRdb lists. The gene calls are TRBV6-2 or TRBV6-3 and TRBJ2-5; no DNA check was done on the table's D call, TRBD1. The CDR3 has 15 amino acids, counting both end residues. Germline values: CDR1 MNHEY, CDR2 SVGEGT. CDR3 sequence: CASSSPGIQQETRYY.

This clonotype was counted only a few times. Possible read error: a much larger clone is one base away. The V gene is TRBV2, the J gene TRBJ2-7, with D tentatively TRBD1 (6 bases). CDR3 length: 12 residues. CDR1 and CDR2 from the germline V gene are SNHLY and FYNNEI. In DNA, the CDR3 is TGTGCCAGCTTTCGGGACACCTACGAGCGGTACTTC. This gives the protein CASFRDTYERYF.

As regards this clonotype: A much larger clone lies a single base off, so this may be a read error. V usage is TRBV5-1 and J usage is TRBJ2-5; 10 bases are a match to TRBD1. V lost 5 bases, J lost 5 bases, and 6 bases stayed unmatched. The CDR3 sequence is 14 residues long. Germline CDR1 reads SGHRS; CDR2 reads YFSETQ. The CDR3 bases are TGCGCCAGCAGGTTCCGGGACAGGGGTGAGACCCAGTACTTC. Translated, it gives CASRFRDRGETQYF.

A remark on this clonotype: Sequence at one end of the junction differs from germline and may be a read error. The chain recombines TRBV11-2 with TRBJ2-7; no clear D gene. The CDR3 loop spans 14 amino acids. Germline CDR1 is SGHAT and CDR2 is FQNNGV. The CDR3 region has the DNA TGTGCCAGCAGATCTAACATGAACTCCTACGAGCATTACTTC. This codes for CASRSNMNSYEHYF.

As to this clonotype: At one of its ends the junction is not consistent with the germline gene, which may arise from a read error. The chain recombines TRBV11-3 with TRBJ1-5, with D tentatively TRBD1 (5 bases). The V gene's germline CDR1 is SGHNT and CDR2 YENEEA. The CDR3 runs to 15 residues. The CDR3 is CAGCLDLGVAQPQRF. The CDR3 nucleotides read TGTGCCGGCTGCTTAGATCTGGGGGTGGCTCAGCCCCAGCGTTTT.

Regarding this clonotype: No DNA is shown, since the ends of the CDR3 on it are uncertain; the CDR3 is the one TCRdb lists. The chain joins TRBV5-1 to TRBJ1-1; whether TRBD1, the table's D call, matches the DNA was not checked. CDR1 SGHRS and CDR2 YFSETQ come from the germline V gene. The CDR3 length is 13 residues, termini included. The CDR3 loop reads CARSFGQGTEAFF.